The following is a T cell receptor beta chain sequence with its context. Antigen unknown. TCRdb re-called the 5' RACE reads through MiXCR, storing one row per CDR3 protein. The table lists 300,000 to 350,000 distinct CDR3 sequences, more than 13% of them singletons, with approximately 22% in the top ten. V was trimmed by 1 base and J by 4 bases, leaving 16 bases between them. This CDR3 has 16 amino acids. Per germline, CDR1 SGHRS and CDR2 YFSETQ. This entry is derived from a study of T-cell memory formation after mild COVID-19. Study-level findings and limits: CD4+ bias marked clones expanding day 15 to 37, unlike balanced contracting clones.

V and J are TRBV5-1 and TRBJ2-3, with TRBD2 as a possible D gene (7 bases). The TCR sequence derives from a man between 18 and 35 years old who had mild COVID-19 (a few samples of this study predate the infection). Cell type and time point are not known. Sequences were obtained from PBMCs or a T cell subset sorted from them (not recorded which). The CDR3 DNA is TGCGCCAGCAGCTTGTGGGGGGGGCAGGGCCCAGATACGCAGTATTTT. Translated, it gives CASSLWGGQGPDTQYF.